This TCR beta chain was observed in a study of human T cells and chemical hapten exposure. Looking at the study overall: Small differences in pooled library volume mainly drove the variation in TCR yields per sample. General observations from the study: The immune response of these alopecia patients might not match healthy individuals'.

This clonotype was seen many times. The antigen is not known. As for time point: patch test 1, 2 weeks after DPC sensitization. Treatment here: therapeutic diphenylcyclopropenone sensitization with weekly scalp DPC. Unfractionated whole blood was the source of the extracted total RNA. The CDR3 is 14 amino acids. Looked up from germline, CDR1 is SGHNT and CDR2 is YYREEE (reference sequence). Trimming cost V 4 bases and J 7 bases; bases outside gene matches: 6. TCRdb passed the RACE reads through MiXCR, listing each CDR3 protein once. Of tens of thousands of distinct CDR3 sequences listed, roughly a tenth are singletons.

The specimen was whole blood, collected in connection with sensitization to the hapten diphenylcyclopropenone (DPC). The genes are TRBV5-4 and TRBJ2-1; 9 bases are a match to TRBD2. This TCR came from a man between 35 and 55 years old with alopecia areata. Some clones in this sample may be carry-over from other donors' samples. The CDR3 nucleotides are TGTGCCAGCAGCGCGGGACTAGCTTGGAATGAGCAGTTCTTC. The encoded protein is CASSAGLAWNEQFF.